This TCR beta chain was captured in a study of T cells after yellow fever vaccination. Between the trimmed V and J ends, which lost 3 bases and 9 bases, there was a span of 14 bases. This CDR3 is 13 amino acids long. TCRdb ran MiXCR on the 5' RACE reads and lists one entry per CDR3 protein. The data show about 85,000 distinct CDR3 sequences, with about 14% seen just once and around 23% held by the top ten. This clonotype was seen a few times. The origin of this receptor is a man between 18 and 35 years old who received the YFV17D yellow fever vaccine. The sequencing used CD8+ T cells not binding an NS4B(214-222) dextramer, sorted from PBMCs, collected around 3 weeks after the first yellow fever vaccination. V is TRBV12-3 or TRBV12-4 and J is TRBJ2-5; D gene ambiguous. CDR3 residues: CASSFDPLKAQYF. In DNA, the CDR3 is TGTGCCAGCAGTTTCGATCCGTTGAAGGCCCAGTACTTC.